These 10 T cell receptor beta chains came from one sample sequenced in a study of blood T cell repertoires in COVID-19. The table came from immunoSEQ multiplex PCR; TCRdb's copy has only in-frame clones and leaves some out. The data show approximately 230,000 clones, with 86% seen just once and less than 20% held by the top ten. Material: PBMCs or T cells enriched from blood (not recorded which). These receptors were collected from a man between 18 and 35 years old who had recovered from COVID-19.

CDR3 loop: CASSTHLGGPSYNEQFF. The CDR3 coding sequence is TGTGCCAGCAGCACCCACCTTGGCGGTCCATCCTACAATGAGCAGTTCTTC. The rearrangement joins TRBV21-1 to TRBJ2-1; the table's D gene call, TRBD2, was not cross checked with the DNA. TRBV21-1 counts as a pseudogene. The CDR3 sequence is 17 residues long.

V gene TRBV10-1 combines with J gene TRBJ2-1; 9 nucleotides align to TRBD1. Germline CDR1 WNHNN, CDR2 SYGVQD (reference sequence). The CDR3 runs to 18 residues. V was clipped by 8 bases and J by 1 base; unmatched bases: 15. The CDR3 is CASATITGGHGSYNEQFF. The CDR3 coding sequence is TGCGCCAGCGCAACTATTACAGGGGGCCATGGGTCCTACAATGAGCAGTTCTTC.

The chain uses TRBV5-1 and TRBJ2-3, with 10 bases that match TRBD2. The CDR3 spans 15 residues. Germline assignment: CDR1 SGHRS and CDR2 YFSETQ. Losses at the gene ends were 3 bases for V and 4 bases for J; bases not matched to a gene: 5. CDR3 bases: TGCGCCAGCAGCTCTCTAGCGGGAGTGGCAGATACGCAGTATTTT. Protein product: CASSSLAGVADTQYF.

The chain joins TRBV12-5 to TRBJ1-2; no definite D call. Germline-derived CDR1 and CDR2 are LGHNT and FRNRAP. The V gene lost 5 bases and the J gene lost 3 bases, with 10 bases spanning the gap. This CDR3 spans 13 amino acids. CDR3 amino acids: CASGPQADYGYTF. In nucleotides, the CDR3 is TGTGCTAGTGGTCCGCAGGCAGACTATGGCTACACCTTC.

This clone was observed a handful of times. The CDR3 coding sequence is TGTGCCAGCAGTTACTTGTCAGACATGAACACTGAAGCTTTCTTT. Encoded protein: CASSYLSDMNTEAFF. The chain joins TRBV6-5 to TRBJ1-1, with D unclear. V lost 1 base to trimming and J lost 0 bases, with 9 bases between them. The CDR3 length is 15 residues. Germline V gene data show CDR1 as MNHEY and CDR2 as SVGAGI.

This clone is a singleton in its sample. The chain couples TRBV10-2 to TRBJ2-4, with 7 bases aligning to TRBD1. V shed 6 bases, J shed 13 bases, and the junction held 15 bases outside the gene matches. CDR3 length: 14 residues. CDR1 WSHSY and CDR2 SAAADI come from the germline V gene. CDR3 residues: CASRDDRVWGTQYF. Written as DNA, the CDR3 is TGCGCCAGCAGAGACGACAGGGTGTGGGGGACACAGTACTTC.

The chain is built from TRBV10-3 and TRBJ1-1, with TRBD1 matching over 8 bases. The CDR3 has 15 residues. With 0 bases clipped from V and 4 bases from J, the junction kept 4 bases outside the gene matches. Germline loops: CDR1 ENHRY, CDR2 SYGVKD. CDR3 sequence reads: CAISESGQGATEAFF. In nucleotides, the CDR3 is TGTGCCATCAGTGAGTCTGGACAGGGAGCCACTGAAGCTTTCTTT.

The chain couples TRBV18 to TRBJ2-2; D not certain. The germline V gene encodes CDR1 KGHSH and CDR2 LQKENI. Trimming took off 2 bases at V and 6 bases at J, with 10 bases between the two ends. There are 14 residues in the CDR3. The chain's CDR3 is CASSPRISAGELFF. The CDR3, as DNA: TGTGCCAGCTCACCAAGAATTTCGGCCGGGGAGCTGTTTTTT.

The V call is TRBV7-9, the J call TRBJ1-1; the match to TRBD1 covers 7 bases. CDR3 length: 14 residues. After removal of 5 bases from V and 10 bases from J, the junction contained 13 bases not matched to a gene. Germline assignment: CDR1 SEHNR and CDR2 FQNEAQ (reference sequence). As DNA, the CDR3 is TGTGCCAGCAGCCCCGACAGGGAACAAACGGTAGCTTTCTTT. Protein product: CASSPDREQTVAFF.

This chain links TRBV10-3 with TRBJ2-1; 7 bases match TRBD2. Looked up from germline, CDR1 is ENHRY and CDR2 is SYGVKD. Germline trimming cut 2 bases from V and 2 bases from J; bases unmatched to any gene: 3. The length of the CDR3 is 15 residues. The CDR3 loop reads CAISEGTTTYNEQFF. CDR3 bases: TGTGCCATCAGTGAGGGGACTACCACCTACAATGAGCAGTTCTTC.